The T cell receptor (beta chain) under discussion was sequenced for a study of blood T cell repertoires in COVID-19. In the study overall: Samples came from the United States, Italy and Spain, spanning acute and convalescent COVID-19. Nucleic acid was either cDNA or gDNA, and it came from T cells, B-cell-depleted T cells, or PBMCs.

As originally analysed: Amplified reference gene primers provided the basis for estimating nucleated cell counts. Sequencing used immunoSEQ multiplex PCR; TCRdb keeps in-frame clones, though not all of them. Clone size and the V and J calls come from that table; the DNA yielded D and trimming. The data contain 200,000 to 300,000 clones, 70% to 90% of them singletons. V shed 4 bases and J 5 bases; nucleotides not matched to a gene: 8. The germline V gene has CDR1 SGDLS and CDR2 YYNGEE. The CDR3 is 17 amino acids. The clonotype was recovered from a man between 25 and 39 years old with active or convalescent COVID-19. The sample taken for sequencing was peripheral blood. The rearrangement links TRBV9 to TRBJ2-3; 15 nucleotides align to TRBD2. The CDR3 loop is CASSSYWTSGGGDTQYF. DNA for the CDR3: TGTGCCAGCAGCTCTTACTGGACTAGCGGGGGGGGAGATACGCAGTATTTT.